This T cell receptor (beta chain) derives from a study of radiotherapy plus CTLA-4 blockade in lung cancer. At the level of the study: In roughly 19% of patients, objective responses were seen; approximately 30% had disease control. Whole-study results and caveats: Early blood T cell clone dynamics reportedly forecast response best, with interferon-beta. In blood, after radiotherapy plus ipilimumab, tumor-derived TCR clones expanded.

Some clones are missing from TCRdb's copy, which holds only in-frame ones; the method was immunoSEQ multiplex PCR. Among about 51,000 clones listed, about three quarters were seen once. Patients in the study, people with chemo-refractory metastatic non-small-cell lung cancer, received focal radiation plus ipilimumab CTLA-4 blockade. This CDR3 spans 16 amino acids. CDR1 is SNHLY, CDR2 FYNNEI, per germline. V trimming: 3 bases; J trimming: 6 bases; junction bases outside the gene matches: 12. With regard to this clone: Its target is not known.

The sequence derives from a human donor with non-small cell lung cancer whose response to radiotherapy plus ipilimumab could not be evaluated. The chain links TRBV2 to TRBJ2-3, with 7 bases matching TRBD1. Sequences were derived from peripheral blood, sampled from a patient treated with radiotherapy plus ipilimumab. As DNA, the CDR3 is TGTGCCAGCAGTGATAGTCCTCCAGGGGGTCGGGATACGCAGTATTTT. This sequence encodes CASSDSPPGGRDTQYF.